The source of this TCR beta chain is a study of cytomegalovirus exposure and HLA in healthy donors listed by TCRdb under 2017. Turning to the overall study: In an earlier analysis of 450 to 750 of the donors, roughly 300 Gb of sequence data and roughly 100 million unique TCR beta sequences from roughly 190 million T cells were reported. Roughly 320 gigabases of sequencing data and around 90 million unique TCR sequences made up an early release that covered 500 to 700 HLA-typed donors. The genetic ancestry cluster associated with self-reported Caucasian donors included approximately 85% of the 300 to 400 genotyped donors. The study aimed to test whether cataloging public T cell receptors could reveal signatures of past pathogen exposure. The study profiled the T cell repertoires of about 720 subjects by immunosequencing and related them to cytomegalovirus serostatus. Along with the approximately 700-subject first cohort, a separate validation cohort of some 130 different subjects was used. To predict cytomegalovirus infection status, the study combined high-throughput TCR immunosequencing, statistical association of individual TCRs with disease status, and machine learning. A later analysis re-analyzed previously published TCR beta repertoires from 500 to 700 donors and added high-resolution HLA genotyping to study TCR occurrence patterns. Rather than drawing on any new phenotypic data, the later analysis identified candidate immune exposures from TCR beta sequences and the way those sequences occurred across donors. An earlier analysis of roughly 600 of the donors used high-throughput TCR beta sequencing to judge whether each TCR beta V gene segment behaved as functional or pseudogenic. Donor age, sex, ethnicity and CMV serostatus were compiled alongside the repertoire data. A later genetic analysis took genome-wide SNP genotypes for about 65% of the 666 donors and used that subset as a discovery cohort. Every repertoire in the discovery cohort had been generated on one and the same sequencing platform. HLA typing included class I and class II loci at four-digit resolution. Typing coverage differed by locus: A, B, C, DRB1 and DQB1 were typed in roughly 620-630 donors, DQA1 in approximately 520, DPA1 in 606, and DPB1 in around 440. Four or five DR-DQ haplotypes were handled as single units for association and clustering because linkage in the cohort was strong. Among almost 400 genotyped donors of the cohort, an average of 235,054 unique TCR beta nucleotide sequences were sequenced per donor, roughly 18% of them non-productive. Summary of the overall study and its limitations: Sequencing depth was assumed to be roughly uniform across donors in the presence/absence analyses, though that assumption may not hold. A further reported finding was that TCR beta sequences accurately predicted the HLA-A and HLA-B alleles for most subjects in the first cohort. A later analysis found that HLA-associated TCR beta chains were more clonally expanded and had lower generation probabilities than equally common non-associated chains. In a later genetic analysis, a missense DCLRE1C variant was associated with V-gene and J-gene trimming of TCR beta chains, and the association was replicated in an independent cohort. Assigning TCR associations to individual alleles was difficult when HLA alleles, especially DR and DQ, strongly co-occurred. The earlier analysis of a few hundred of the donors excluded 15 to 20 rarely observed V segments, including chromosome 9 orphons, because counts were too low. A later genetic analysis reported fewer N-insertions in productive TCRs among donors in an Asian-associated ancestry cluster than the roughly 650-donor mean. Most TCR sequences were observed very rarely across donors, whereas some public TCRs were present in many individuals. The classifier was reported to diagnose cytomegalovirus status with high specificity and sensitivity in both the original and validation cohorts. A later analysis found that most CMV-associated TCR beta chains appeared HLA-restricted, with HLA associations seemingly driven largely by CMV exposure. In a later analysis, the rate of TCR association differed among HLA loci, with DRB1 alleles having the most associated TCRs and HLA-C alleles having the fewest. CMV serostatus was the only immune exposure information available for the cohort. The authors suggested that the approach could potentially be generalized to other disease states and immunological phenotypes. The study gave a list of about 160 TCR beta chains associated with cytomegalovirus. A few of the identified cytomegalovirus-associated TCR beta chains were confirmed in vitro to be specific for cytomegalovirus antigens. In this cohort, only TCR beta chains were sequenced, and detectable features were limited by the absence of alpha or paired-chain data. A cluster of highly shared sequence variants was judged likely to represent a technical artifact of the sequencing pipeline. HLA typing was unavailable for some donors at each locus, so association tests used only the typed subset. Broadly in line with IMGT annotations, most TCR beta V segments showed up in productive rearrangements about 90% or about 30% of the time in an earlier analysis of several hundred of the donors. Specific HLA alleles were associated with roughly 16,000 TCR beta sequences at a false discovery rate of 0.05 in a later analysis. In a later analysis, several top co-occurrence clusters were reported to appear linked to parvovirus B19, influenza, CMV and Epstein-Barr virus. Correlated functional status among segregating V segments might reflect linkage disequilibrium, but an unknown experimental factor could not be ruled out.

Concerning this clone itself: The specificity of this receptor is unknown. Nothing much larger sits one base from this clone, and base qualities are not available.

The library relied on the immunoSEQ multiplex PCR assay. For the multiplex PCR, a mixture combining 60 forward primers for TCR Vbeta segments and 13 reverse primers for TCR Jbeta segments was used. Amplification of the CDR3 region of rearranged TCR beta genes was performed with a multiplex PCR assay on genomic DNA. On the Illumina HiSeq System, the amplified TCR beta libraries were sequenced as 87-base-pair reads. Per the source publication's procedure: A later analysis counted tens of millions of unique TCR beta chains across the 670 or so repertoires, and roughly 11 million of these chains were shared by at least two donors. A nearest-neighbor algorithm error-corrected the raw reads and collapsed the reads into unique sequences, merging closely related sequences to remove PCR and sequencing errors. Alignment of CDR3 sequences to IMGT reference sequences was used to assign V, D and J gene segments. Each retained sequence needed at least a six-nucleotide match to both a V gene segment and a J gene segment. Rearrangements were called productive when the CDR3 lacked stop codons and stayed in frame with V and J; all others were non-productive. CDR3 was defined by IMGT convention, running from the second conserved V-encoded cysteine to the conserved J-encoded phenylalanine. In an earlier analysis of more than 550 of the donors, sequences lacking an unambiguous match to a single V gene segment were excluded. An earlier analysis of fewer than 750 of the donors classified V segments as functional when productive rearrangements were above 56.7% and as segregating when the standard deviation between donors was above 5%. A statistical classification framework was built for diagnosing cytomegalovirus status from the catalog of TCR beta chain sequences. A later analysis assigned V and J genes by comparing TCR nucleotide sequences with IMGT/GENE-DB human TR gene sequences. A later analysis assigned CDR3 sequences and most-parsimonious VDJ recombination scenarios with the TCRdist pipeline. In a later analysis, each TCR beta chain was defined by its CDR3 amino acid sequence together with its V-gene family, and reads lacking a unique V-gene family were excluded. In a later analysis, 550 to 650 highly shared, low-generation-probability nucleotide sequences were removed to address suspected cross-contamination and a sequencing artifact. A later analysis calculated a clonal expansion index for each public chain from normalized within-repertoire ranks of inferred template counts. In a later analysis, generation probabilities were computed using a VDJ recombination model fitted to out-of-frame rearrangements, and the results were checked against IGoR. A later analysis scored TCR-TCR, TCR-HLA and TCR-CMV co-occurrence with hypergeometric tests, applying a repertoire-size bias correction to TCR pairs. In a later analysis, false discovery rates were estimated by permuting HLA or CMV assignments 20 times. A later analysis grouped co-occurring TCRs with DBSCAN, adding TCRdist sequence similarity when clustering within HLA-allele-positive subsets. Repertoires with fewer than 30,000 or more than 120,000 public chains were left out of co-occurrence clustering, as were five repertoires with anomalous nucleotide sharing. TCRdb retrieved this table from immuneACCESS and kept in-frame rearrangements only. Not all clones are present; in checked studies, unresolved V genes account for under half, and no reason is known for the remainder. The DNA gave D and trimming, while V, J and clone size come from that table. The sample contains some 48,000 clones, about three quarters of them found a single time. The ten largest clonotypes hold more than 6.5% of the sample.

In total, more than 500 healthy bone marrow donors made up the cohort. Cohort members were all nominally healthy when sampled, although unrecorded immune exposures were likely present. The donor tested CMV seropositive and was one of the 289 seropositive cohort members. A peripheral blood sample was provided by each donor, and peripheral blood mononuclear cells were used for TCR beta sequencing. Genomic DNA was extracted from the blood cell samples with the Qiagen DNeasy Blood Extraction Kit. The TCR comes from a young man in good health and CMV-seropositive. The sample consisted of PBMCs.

CDR3 region: CASNGWSGKDYGYTF. DNA sequence: TGTGCCAGTAATGGTTGGTCCGGTAAAGACTATGGCTACACCTTC. The sequence links TRBV19 to TRBJ1-2, with no confidently assigned D gene. CDR1 and CDR2, per the germline V gene (reference sequence), are LNHDA and SQIVND. Trimming removed 7 bases from V and 3 bases from J, leaving 18 bases between the germline ends. Including the terminal cysteine and phenylalanine, the CDR3 comprises 15 residues. Just the 45-base CDR3 DNA is kept, in frame starting at base 1.